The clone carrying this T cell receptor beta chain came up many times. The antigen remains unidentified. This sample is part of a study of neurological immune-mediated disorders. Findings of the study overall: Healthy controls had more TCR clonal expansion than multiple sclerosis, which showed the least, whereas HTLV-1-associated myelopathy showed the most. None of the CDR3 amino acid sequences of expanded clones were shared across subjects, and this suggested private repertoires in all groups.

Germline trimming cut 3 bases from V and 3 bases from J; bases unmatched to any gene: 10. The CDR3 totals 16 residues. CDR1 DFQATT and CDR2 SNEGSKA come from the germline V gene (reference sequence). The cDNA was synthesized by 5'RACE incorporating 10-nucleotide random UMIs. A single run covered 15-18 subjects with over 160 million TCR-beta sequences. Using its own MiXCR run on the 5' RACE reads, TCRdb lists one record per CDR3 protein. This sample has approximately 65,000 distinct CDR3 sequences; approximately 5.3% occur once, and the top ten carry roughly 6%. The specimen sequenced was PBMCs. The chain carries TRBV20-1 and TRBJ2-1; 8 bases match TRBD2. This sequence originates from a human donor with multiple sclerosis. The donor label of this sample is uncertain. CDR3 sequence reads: CSARQRSGTSYNEQFF. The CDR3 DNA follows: TGCAGTGCTAGGCAACGCTCCGGGACTAGCTACAATGAGCAGTTCTTC.